One sample yielded the 8 T cell receptor beta chains listed below, sequenced in a study of cytomegalovirus exposure and HLA in healthy donors. The PCR was carried out with 60 Vbeta primers and 13 Jbeta primers. Here immunoSEQ multiplex PCR was the method, and the copy in TCRdb shows in-frame clones only, minus some. Of some 200,000 clones listed, around 77% are singletons. What was sequenced was PBMCs. These receptors all come from a woman in her 30s in good health and CMV-seronegative.

This sequence joins TRBV27 and TRBJ1-6, with unresolved D. The CDR3 consists of 15 residues. Germline CDR1 is MNHEY and CDR2 is SMNVEV (reference sequence). V was clipped by 6 bases and J by 1 base, with 10 bases between them. In DNA, the CDR3 is TGTGCCAGCAGCGTCTTAGCGTCCTATAATTCACCCCTCCACTTT. Its protein is CASSVLASYNSPLHF.

In regard to this clone: One junction end disagrees with the germline gene, perhaps due to a read error. The rearrangement joins TRBV7-9 to TRBJ2-1; D perhaps matches TRBD1 (6 bases). CDR3 length: 12 residues. Germline CDR1 reads SEHNR; CDR2 reads FQNEAQ (reference sequence). The CDR3, as DNA: TGTTCCAGCAGCTTAGTATTAGGGGGGCAGTTCTTC. This codes for CSSSLVLGGQFF.

V and J are TRBV7-2 and TRBJ2-7, with D maybe TRBD2 (6 bases). With 4 bases removed from V and 0 bases from J, the gap between germline ends came to 10 bases. The CDR3 length is 14 residues. CDR1 and CDR2 (germline): SGHTA, FQGNSA. The CDR3 protein is CASSSRGSSYEQYF. The CDR3 DNA reads TGTGCCAGCAGCTCCCGGGGGTCCTCCTACGAGCAGTACTTC.

The chain employs TRBV7-9 and TRBJ1-4; D is perhaps TRBD1 (6 bases). V was shortened by 3 bases and J by 5 bases, with 16 bases between the two germline ends. There are 16 residues in the CDR3. CDR1 and CDR2 (germline): SEHNR, FQNEAQ (reference sequence). DNA for the CDR3: TGTGCCAGCAGCTTCCGACAGACAGGTCTGAATGAAAAACTGTTTTTT. It specifies CASSFRQTGLNEKLFF.

This chain connects TRBV5-1 to TRBJ2-7; possibly TRBD2 for D (6 bases). Trimming took off 4 bases at V and 5 bases at J, with 13 bases between the two ends. The germline V gene encodes CDR1 SGHRS and CDR2 YFSETQ. The CDR3 contains 13 residues. The CDR3 DNA sequence: TGCGCCAGCAGCCCGGGACTTGACCACGAGCAGTACTTC. This translates into CASSPGLDHEQYF. The full variable domain, completed using reference TRBV5-1 and TRBJ2-7, is KAGVTQTPRYLIKTRGQQVTLSCSPISGHRSVSWYQQTPGQGLQFLFEYFSETQRNKGNFPGRFSGRQFSNSRSEMNVSTLELGDSALYLCASSPGLDHEQYFGPGTRLTVT.

The chain joins TRBV18 to TRBJ1-5, with TRBD1 matching 9 bases. The CDR3 is made up of 17 amino acids. Germline V gene data show CDR1 as KGHSH and CDR2 as LQKENI. V gave up 6 bases and J gave up 3 bases; unmatched junction bases: 12. This CDR3 reads CASSQDRGRGFNQPQHF. The CDR3 bases are TGTGCCAGCTCGCAGGACAGGGGACGGGGATTCAATCAGCCCCAGCATTTT. The variable domain in full, completed from reference TRBV18 and TRBJ1-5, reads NAGVMQNPRHLVRRRGQEARLRCSPMKGHSHVYWYRQLPEEGLKFMVYLQKENIIDESGMPKERFSAEFPKEGPSILRIQQVVRGDSAAYFCASSQDRGRGFNQPQHFGDGTRLSIL.

This chain joins TRBV14 and TRBJ1-2; D not certain. The germline V and J ends were trimmed by 0 bases and 0 bases, with 8 bases remaining between them. This CDR3 has 15 residues. Germline values: CDR1 SGHDN, CDR2 FVKESK. DNA of the CDR3: TGTGCCAGCAGCCAAGATCGCGGCGCTAACTATGGCTACACCTTC. Its translation is CASSQDRGANYGYTF.

V gene TRBV15 combines with J gene TRBJ2-7; D is perhaps TRBD2 (6 bases). Trimming cost V 6 bases and J 3 bases, with 15 bases left between them. The CDR3 spans 14 residues. Germline assignment: CDR1 LNHNV and CDR2 YYDKDF (reference sequence). The CDR3 protein is CATRGGTRGYEQYF. CDR3 DNA: TGTGCCACCAGGGGCGGGACTCGGGGCTACGAGCAGTACTTC.